The clone carrying this TCR beta chain was observed once. Germline CDR1 is SGHKS and CDR2 is YYEKEE (reference sequence). The CDR3 spans 18 residues. V was cut by 2 bases and J by 2 bases, with 21 bases left in between. At the deep level, the assay was run. Original analysis: Junction-only sequences without quality scores were provided by ImmunoSEQ, so filtering was different. Measured with immunoSEQ multiplex PCR; TCRdb has only the in-frame clones, and not every one. V, J and clone size reflect that table, while D and trimming were determined from the DNA. The sample has over a million clones; roughly 96% are singletons. CD4+ cell separation produced CD45RA+ naive and CD45RA-negative memory subsets. The source of the sample is a study of shared clonotypes between healthy human individuals. Study-wide background: Each donor contributed plates that comprised three CD4 naive, three CD4 memory, two CD8 naive and one CD8 memory.

The receptor was isolated from a man aged 25 to 45 in good health. The rearrangement joins TRBV5-5 to TRBJ2-3, with D tentatively TRBD2 (5 bases). Sequencing used naive CD4+ T cells sorted from blood. Subset meaning: CD45RA+ positively selected. For the CDR3, the DNA is TGTGCCAGCAGCTTACTGGCGGGTTGGGATCCACACACAGATACGCAGTATTTT. Translating it yields CASSLLAGWDPHTDTQYF.